This TCR beta chain was obtained from a study of CD4 T cells in relation to SARS-CoV-2 and coronaviruses. Study results and caveats: In roughly 60% of donors, memory CD4+ clonotypes crossrecognized SARS-CoV-2 and at least one common cold coronavirus spike. Compared with monoreactive clones, crossreactive clones showed significantly weaker SARS-CoV-2 expansion.

Trimming stripped 4 bases from V and 8 bases from J, with 23 bases between. Germline V CDR1 and CDR2: MNHEY, SVGAGI. This CDR3 spans 16 amino acids. Clones were sequenced by immunoSEQ multiplex PCR, and TCRdb holds only the in-frame ones, with some missing. Counted here are around 37,000 clones, 70% to 90% occurring once; the ten biggest clones make up about 3%. Notes on this clone: Its matching antigen is unknown.

The rearrangement links TRBV6-5 to TRBJ1-2, with a weak D call TRBD1 (6 bases). What was sequenced was memory CD4+ T cells from PBMCs. This receptor was identified in an adult with COVID-19. CDR3 region: CASSSDYQRGYRGYTF. In DNA form, the CDR3 reads TGTGCCAGCAGTTCCGACTACCAAAGGGGGTATCGGGGCTACACCTTC.